A selection of T cell receptor beta chains follows, all from one sample in a study of blood T cell repertoires in COVID-19. Repertoires were generated with immunoSEQ multiplex PCR, while TCRdb's copy carries only in-frame clones and drops some. The sample has fewer than 350,000 clones, roughly 88% seen once; the top ten hold under 3%. Material: PBMCs or T cells enriched from blood (not recorded which). The source is a middle-aged woman with acute COVID-19. Each CDR3 is given with its conserved first and last residue. The D gene is left open where the match is weak. Only some rows state a clone size, as once, few, many or a class for expanded clones.

v_gene	len	d_gene	j_gene	abundance	CDR3nt	CDR3aa
TRBV5-6	15	TRBD2	TRBJ2-5	NA	TGTGCCAGCAGCTTCCTAGCGGGAGTGGGTGAGACCCAGTACTTC	CASSFLAGVGETQYF
TRBV2	14	TRBD2	TRBJ2-3	NA	TGTGCCAGCAGTCCCGGGAGGGCAGCAGATACGCAGTATTTT	CASSPGRAADTQYF
TRBV13	16	TRBD2	TRBJ2-2	NA	TGTGCCAGCAGCCTGACTAGCGGGCTTGTCACCGGGGAGCTGTTTTTT	CASSLTSGLVTGELFF
TRBV2	13	TRBD1	TRBJ2-5	NA	TGTGCCAGCAGTGAGACAGGGTTAAAGACCCAGTACTTC	CASSETGLKTQYF
TRBV3-1/TRBV3-2	13	NA	TRBJ2-2	NA	TGTGCCAGCAGCCAAGTTAGTACCGGGGAGCTGTTTTTT	CASSQVSTGELFF
TRBV11-2	12	TRBD1	TRBJ1-1	NA	TGTGCCAGCAGCTTCGGGACAGGTGAAGCTTTCTTT	CASSFGTGEAFF
TRBV11-2	14	TRBD2	TRBJ2-1	NA	TGTGCCAGCAGACCTAGCGGGGGACCCAATGAGCAGTTCTTC	CASRPSGGPNEQFF
TRBV5-1	18	TRBD1	TRBJ1-1	NA	TGCGCCAGCAGCCTGACAGGGAGCTATCTAGCTAGGAACACTGAAGCTTTCTTT	CASSLTGSYLARNTEAFF
TRBV5-4	16	NA	TRBJ2-2	NA	TGTGCCAGCAGCTCGCCGGACACCCAACGGAGCGGGGAGCTGTTTTTT	CASSSPDTQRSGELFF
TRBV19	14	TRBD1	TRBJ1-2	NA	TGTGCCAGTAAATCGGGACAGGGAGGCTATGGCTACACCTTC	CASKSGQGGYGYTF
TRBV28	11	NA	TRBJ2-2	NA	TGTGCCAGCAGTACTGAAGGGGAGCTGTTTTTT	CASSTEGELFF
TRBV2	13	NA	TRBJ2-1	NA	TGTGCCAGCATGGGGACTGTGGTTGGTGAGCAGTTCTTC	CASMGTVVGEQFF
TRBV7-8	14	NA	TRBJ1-2	NA	TGTGCCAGCAGCTTAGTTACAGGACCCTATGGCTACACCTTC	CASSLVTGPYGYTF
TRBV11-2	13	NA	TRBJ2-2	NA	TGTGCCAGCAGCTTAGCGGGAGCGAAGGAGCTGTTTTTT	CASSLAGAKELFF
TRBV27	12	TRBD1	TRBJ2-7	NA	TGTGCCAGCCGGGACAGCCCCTACGAGCAGTACTTC	CASRDSPYEQYF
TRBV5-1	15	NA	TRBJ1-1	NA	TGCGCCAGCAGCTTGGGCGCCGTAATGAACACTGAAGCTTTCTTT	CASSLGAVMNTEAFF
TRBV7-2	15	TRBD1	TRBJ1-5	NA	TGTGCCAGCAGCTTAAACAGGGGCTTGAGTCAGCCCCAGCATTTT	CASSLNRGLSQPQHF
TRBV7-2	16	NA	TRBJ2-1	NA	TGTGCCAGCAGCCTACGGGGGACAGCAGGCACCTATGAGCAGTTCTTC	CASSLRGTAGTYEQFF
TRBV5-8	12	NA	TRBJ1-2	NA	TGTGCCAGCAGCTGGGGCGTCTATGGCTACACCTTC	CASSWGVYGYTF
TRBV5-1	14	NA	TRBJ1-2	NA	TGCGCCAGCAGCTTGGGGCAGGCCTATCAAGGCTACACCTTC	CASSLGQAYQGYTF
TRBV15	14	NA	TRBJ1-2	NA	TGTGCCACCAGCAGAGGAAGGAGCGGCGGTGGCTACACCTTC	CATSRGRSGGGYTF
TRBV24-1	14	TRBD1	TRBJ2-3	NA	TGTGCCGCCTCGGGACAGGGAGCGCCAGATACGCAGTATTTT	CAASGQGAPDTQYF
TRBV2	17	TRBD1	TRBJ1-6	NA	TGTGCCAGCAGCAGGAATCCACCGGGACAGTCAAGATCACCCCTCCACTTT	CASSRNPPGQSRSPLHF
TRBV2	15	TRBD1	TRBJ2-2	once	TGTGCCAGCAGTGAAACAGGGGGTCAAACCGGGGAGCTGTTTTTT	CASSETGGQTGELFF
TRBV11-3	16	TRBD1	TRBJ2-2	NA	TGTGCCAGCAGCCCAGGACAGGGCCTGAACACCGGGGAGCTGTTTTTT	CASSPGQGLNTGELFF
TRBV7-6	13	NA	TRBJ1-2	NA	TGTGCCAGCAGCCAGGACAGTAACTATGGCTACACCTTC	CASSQDSNYGYTF
TRBV28	18	NA	TRBJ1-2	NA	TGTGCCAGCAGTTTATTGGCCCCCCCCGGGCGGGCCCTCTATGGCTACACCTTC	CASSLLAPPGRALYGYTF
TRBV3-1/TRBV3-2	17	TRBD1	TRBJ2-6	NA	TGTGCCAGCAGCCTAGGGACAGCACTCTCTGGGGCCAACGTCCTGACTTTC	CASSLGTALSGANVLTF
TRBV6-5	14	NA	TRBJ1-2	NA	TGTGCCAGCAGTTACTCGGCCAGGCGCTATGGCTACACCTTC	CASSYSARRYGYTF
TRBV28	12	TRBD1	TRBJ2-3	once	TGTGCCAGCAGTCAGGACAGGTCGCCGCAGTATTTT	CASSQDRSPQYF
TRBV9	14	NA	TRBJ1-6	NA	TGTGCCAGCAGCGTAGCTGGGGGCGATTCACCCCTCCACTTT	CASSVAGGDSPLHF
TRBV24-1	16	TRBD1	TRBJ1-5	few	TGTGCCACCAGTGAAGGGGGCAAGAATAGCAATCAGCCCCAGCATTTT	CATSEGGKNSNQPQHF
TRBV15	16	TRBD1	TRBJ1-2	NA	TGTGCCACCAGCTCGTCGAAACGGACAGGGCGCTATGGCTACACCTTC	CATSSSKRTGRYGYTF
TRBV12-2	14	NA	TRBJ1-1	NA	TGTGCAAGTCGCCAAGACAGGGAAGGAACTGAAGCTTTCTTT	CASRQDREGTEAFF
TRBV6-1	16	NA	TRBJ1-4	NA	TGTGCCAGCAGTGAAACTAAGGGGGCAACTAATGAAAAACTGTTTTTT	CASSETKGATNEKLFF
TRBV2	14	NA	TRBJ2-7	NA	TGTGCCAGCAGCCCCGGCGGGGACCCCTACGAGCAGTACTTC	CASSPGGDPYEQYF
TRBV7-2	14	NA	TRBJ2-2	NA	TGTGCCAGCAGCTCTACCTCGAACACCGGGGAGCTGTTTTTT	CASSSTSNTGELFF
TRBV7-2	16	NA	TRBJ2-7	NA	TGTGCCAGCAGCTTAGTGGGGGGCGGGAGAAGCGGCGAGCAGTACTTC	CASSLVGGGRSGEQYF
TRBV9	14	TRBD1	TRBJ1-6	once	TGTGCCAGCAGCGTAGGGCAGGGGGATTCACCCCTCCACTTT	CASSVGQGDSPLHF
TRBV7-9	12	NA	TRBJ1-3	NA	TGTGCCAGCAGCCTCTCCGGAAACACCATATATTTT	CASSLSGNTIYF
TRBV6-9	17	NA	TRBJ2-7	NA	TGTGCCAGCAGTTATCCGGGTTCCCCATTACCCTTCTACGAGCAGTACTTC	CASSYPGSPLPFYEQYF
TRBV27	16	TRBD1	TRBJ1-5	NA	TGTGCCAGCAGTCCCTGGACAGGGGGCAGCAATCAGCCCCAGCATTTT	CASSPWTGGSNQPQHF
TRBV6-5	15	TRBD2	TRBJ2-1	NA	TGTGCCAGCAGTCCCGGGGGGGGTACGCGCAATGAGCAGTTCTTC	CASSPGGGTRNEQFF
TRBV6-5	14	TRBD1	TRBJ1-3	NA	TGTGCCAGCAGGAAGACAGGGGCTGGAAACACCATATATTTT	CASRKTGAGNTIYF
TRBV5-6	16	TRBD1	TRBJ1-6	NA	TGTGCCAGCAGCTCGGACAGGGGAAACTATAATTCACCCCTCCACTTT	CASSSDRGNYNSPLHF
TRBV6-5	16	NA	TRBJ1-1	NA	TGTGCCAGCAGTTACTCGTTACTCCGTATGAACACTGAAGCTTTCTTT	CASSYSLLRMNTEAFF
TRBV19	13	TRBD1	TRBJ1-2	NA	TGTGCCAGTAATCAGGGGGCTAACTATGGCTACACCTTC	CASNQGANYGYTF
TRBV7-3	15	TRBD2	TRBJ2-5	NA	TGTGCCAGCAGCCTAACTGGGGGGAGGGCCGGGACCCAGTACTTC	CASSLTGGRAGTQYF
TRBV7-9	12	NA	TRBJ1-2	NA	TGTGCCAGCAGCTTAGTGAAACGGGGCTACACCTTC	CASSLVKRGYTF
TRBV4-1	19	TRBD1	TRBJ1-5	NA	TGCGCCAGCAGCCAAGTGGTCAGTCGGAGACAGGGAGCTGGGAAGCCCCAGCATTTT	CASSQVVSRRQGAGKPQHF
TRBV27	14	TRBD1	TRBJ2-1	NA	TGTGCCAGCAGTAAGGGGGCGGCCTACAATGAGCAGTTCTTC	CASSKGAAYNEQFF
TRBV27	14	TRBD1	TRBJ2-5	NA	TGTGCCAGCCTGGGACAGGGGGCCGGGGAGACCCAGTACTTC	CASLGQGAGETQYF
TRBV18	13	NA	TRBJ2-5	once	TGTGCCAGCTCACCACGTCTCCAAGAGACCCAGTACTTC	CASSPRLQETQYF
TRBV11-2	16	TRBD1	TRBJ1-3	NA	TGTGCCAGCAGCTCCCGGGGACAGGTTATGGGAAACACCATATATTTT	CASSSRGQVMGNTIYF
TRBV3-1/TRBV3-2	14	NA	TRBJ1-5	NA	TGTGCCAGCAGCCCGGGAACCTTGAACCAGCCCCAGCATTTT	CASSPGTLNQPQHF
TRBV10-3	14	NA	TRBJ1-1	NA	TGTGCCATCAGCCCGACGGGTGGTCCGACTGAAGCTTTCTTT	CAISPTGGPTEAFF
TRBV7-2	18	TRBD2	TRBJ2-5	NA	TGTGCCAGCAGCCAAACACTAGCGGGAGGTAGTAGGAAAGAGACCCAGTACTTC	CASSQTLAGGSRKETQYF
TRBV14	18	NA	TRBJ1-2	NA	TGTGCCAGCAGCCAAGATTGGGTACCCAGGCCACCTAACTATGGCTACACCTTC	CASSQDWVPRPPNYGYTF